The entry below describes one T cell receptor (beta chain). What it binds is not known. TCRdb keeps only in-frame clones here, not all; method: immunoSEQ multiplex PCR. This sample has about 21,000 clones, with over 75% found just once. This sample was included in a study of T cells in localized non-small cell lung cancer. Whole-study findings and limits: Peak T cell clonality was found in uninvolved adjacent lung, exceeding tumor. Adjacent lung tissue had a median about 50 of the top 100 clones found in the tumor.

The specimen was peripheral blood mononuclear cells, collected before any cancer treatment. This receptor was identified in a male donor at least 60 years old with stage II lung adenocarcinoma.

In DNA, the CDR3 is TGTGCCAGCAGCTTGACTAGCGGGAACACCGGGGAGCTGTTTTTT. This translates into CASSLTSGNTGELFF. V and J are TRBV7-2 and TRBJ2-2, with 9 positions matching TRBD2. CDR3 length equals 15 residues. V was pared by 3 bases and J by 1 base, with 0 bases of the junction left unmatched. Germline CDR1 SGHTA, CDR2 FQGNSA.